These 19 T cell receptor beta chains were sequenced from one sample in a study of control samples from healthy donors and cancer patients. Generated by immunoSEQ multiplex PCR, the TCRdb table keeps only in-frame clones and is missing some. The sample lists 95,000 to 150,000 clones, about 90% seen once, with 1.5% to 2% in the top ten. Sequenced sample: blood. The receptors stem from a man younger than 35 in good health.

V usage is TRBV13 and J usage is TRBJ1-3; D is ambiguous. Germline CDR1 PRHDT, CDR2 FYEKMQ (reference sequence). The length of the CDR3 is 14 residues. The ends were cut back, 1 base at V and 4 bases at J, with 8 bases in the middle. The CDR3 protein is CASSLVGSGNTIYF. CDR3 DNA: TGTGCCAGCAGCTTAGTAGGGTCGGGAAACACCATATATTTT.

This rearrangement joins TRBV6-1 to TRBJ2-7; 7 nucleotides align to TRBD2. Germline assignment: CDR1 MNHNS and CDR2 SASEGT. This CDR3 is built from 14 residues. Trimming at V came to 6 bases and at J to 5 bases, leaving 10 bases not matched to a gene. The CDR3 DNA is TGTGCCAGCAGGACGGGCGGGAGTACCGACGAGCAGTACTTC. Translated, it gives CASRTGGSTDEQYF.

The CDR3 protein is CASSSQDSNQPQHF. CDR3 DNA: TGTGCCAGTAGCTCTCAAGATAGCAATCAGCCCCAGCATTTT. V gene TRBV19 combines with J gene TRBJ1-5; D call uncertain. Trimming cost V 6 bases and J 0 bases, with 9 bases left between them. Germline V gene sequence: CDR1 LNHDA, CDR2 SQIVND (reference sequence). This CDR3 is built from 14 residues.

J is TRBJ2-7 and V is TRBV5-1; 7 nucleotides align to TRBD2. The CDR3 consists of 13 residues. The trim removed 4 bases at V and 5 bases at J, leaving 6 bases unmatched. From germline, CDR1 is SGHRS and CDR2 YFSETQ. CDR3 DNA: TGCGCCAGCAGCCACCGACTAGCCGACGAGCAGTACTTC. Residues: CASSHRLADEQYF.

The rearrangement links TRBV29-1 to TRBJ1-1, with D possibly TRBD1 on 5 matching bases. The CDR3 consists of 14 residues. The V gene lost 6 bases and the J gene lost 4 bases, with 18 bases spanning the gap. Germline values: CDR1 SQVTM, CDR2 ANQGSEA. CDR3 sequence: CSVQKQDLSTEAFF. For the CDR3, the DNA is TGCAGCGTCCAAAAACAGGACTTAAGCACTGAAGCTTTCTTT.

V is TRBV5-1 and J is TRBJ1-1; 7 bases fit TRBD1. Germline loops: CDR1 SGHRS, CDR2 YFSETQ. CDR3 length: 16 residues. Trimming cost V 0 bases and J 2 bases; bases outside gene matches: 7. The CDR3 DNA sequence: TGCGCCAGCAGCTTGGACAGGGGTATTAGAAACACTGAAGCTTTCTTT. Its translation: CASSLDRGIRNTEAFF.

This clone was counted between two and nine times. The chain links TRBV4-3 to TRBJ2-7; 8 bases line up with TRBD1. The junction had 2 bases not matched to a gene; V was cut back by 3 bases and J by 1 base. Germline-derived CDR1 and CDR2 are LGHNA and YSLEER. The CDR3 is made up of 14 amino acids. The DNA for the CDR3 is TGCGCCAGCAGCCACAGACAGGGGTCCTACGAGCAGTACTTC. The encoded protein is CASSHRQGSYEQYF.

The V and J genes are TRBV2 and TRBJ2-4, with unresolved D. The V end lost 5 bases, the J end lost 7 bases, and 6 bases lay between the germline ends. This CDR3 is 11 amino acids long. The germline V gene has CDR1 SNHLY and CDR2 FYNNEI. Written as DNA, the CDR3 is TGTGCCAGCAGTAGTATGAACATTCAGTACTTC. Translation gives CASSSMNIQYF.

The rearrangement links TRBV5-1 to TRBJ2-1; 8 bases are shared with TRBD2. The V gene end was trimmed by 10 bases and the J gene end by 7 bases; junction bases not matched to a gene: 13. This CDR3 has 14 amino acids. Germline CDR1 reads SGHRS; CDR2 reads YFSETQ. The CDR3 sequence is CASRPGGSRNEQFF. CDR3 nucleotide sequence: TGCGCCTCTCGGCCGGGGGGGTCTAGAAATGAGCAGTTCTTC.

CDR3 loop: CASSQAGTGTLVDEQFF. CDR3 nucleotide sequence: TGTGCCAGCAGCCAAGCAGGGACAGGGACCCTTGTGGATGAGCAGTTCTTC. J is TRBJ2-1 and V is TRBV3-1 (or the pseudogene TRBV3-2); TRBD1 agrees at 9 bases. The V and J ends lost 1 base and 8 bases, in that order; junction bases with no gene match: 12. Germline V gives CDR1 LGHDT, CDR2 YNNKEL (reference sequence). This CDR3 is 17 amino acids long.

The rearrangement uses TRBV7-3 and TRBJ1-5; D might be TRBD1 (5 bases). The V gene's germline CDR1 is SGHTA and CDR2 FQGTGA. The CDR3 sequence is 17 residues long. V was cut by 1 base and J by 6 bases, with 19 bases left in between. The CDR3 bases are TGTGCCAGCAGCTTAATTCGTACAGGACCATACGGTCAGCCCCAGCATTTT. Residues: CASSLIRTGPYGQPQHF.

This clone was observed a single time. This chain joins TRBV4-1 and TRBJ2-7; 8 nucleotides match TRBD2. With 1 base clipped from V and 1 base from J, the junction kept 3 bases outside the gene matches. The CDR3 loop spans 15 amino acids. Looked up from germline, CDR1 is MGHRA and CDR2 is YSYEKL. CDR3 sequence (DNA): TGCGCCAGCAGCCAAGCAACGGGAGGGTCCTACGAGCAGTACTTC. It codes for CASSQATGGSYEQYF.

The chain carries TRBV5-1 and TRBJ2-3; TRBD2 agrees at 8 bases. Per germline, CDR1 SGHRS and CDR2 YFSETQ. The CDR3 is made up of 16 amino acids. With V trimmed by 3 bases and J by 1 base, 7 bases remained unmatched. The chain's CDR3 is CASSSQAGVGTDTQYF. The CDR3 coding sequence is TGCGCCAGCAGCTCCCAAGCGGGAGTAGGCACAGATACGCAGTATTTT.

The chain couples TRBV24-1 to TRBJ2-2; D possibly corresponds to TRBD2 (5 bases). The CDR3 totals 17 residues. V lost 1 base to trimming and J lost 1 base, with 12 bases between them. Germline CDR1 and CDR2: KGHDR and SFDVKD. CDR3 sequence (DNA): TGTGCCACCAGTGATTTTTCCGGGAAAGGGAACACCGGGGAGCTGTTTTTT. As protein: CATSDFSGKGNTGELFF.

The chain carries TRBV19 and TRBJ1-1, with D possibly TRBD1 on 5 matching bases. Germline assignment: CDR1 LNHDA and CDR2 SQIVND (reference sequence). The V end was cut by 6 bases, the J end by 0 bases, with 11 bases between. This CDR3 spans 14 amino acids. The CDR3 spells CASSPGPLNTEAFF. Written as DNA, the CDR3 is TGTGCCAGTAGCCCAGGGCCGCTGAACACTGAAGCTTTCTTT.

V is TRBV19 and J is TRBJ2-2; D could derive from TRBD1 or TRBD2 (6 bases each). The CDR3 is 12 residues long. Trimming left V 8 bases short and J 9 bases short, with 13 bases between. Germline V gene sequence: CDR1 LNHDA, CDR2 SQIVND (reference sequence). In DNA, the CDR3 is TGTGCCAGTGGTAAAGGGGGGCGGGAGCTGTTTTTT. Translation gives CASGKGGRELFF.

This chain uses TRBV5-1 with TRBJ2-7; D is undetermined. Trimming removed 2 bases at V and 3 bases at J, with 6 bases between. Germline V lookup: CDR1 SGHRS, CDR2 YFSETQ. This CDR3 comprises 12 residues. The CDR3 DNA is TGCGCCAGCAGCTTCAGTTACTACGAGCAGTACTTC. Its translation is CASSFSYYEQYF.

V is TRBV10-3 and J is TRBJ2-2; D not resolved. The CDR3 spans 11 residues. Deletions cut 6 bases from V and 8 bases from J, with 7 bases between. The germline CDR1 and CDR2 sequences are ENHRY and SYGVKD. The DNA for the CDR3 is TGTGCCATCAGCGGAGCTGGGGAGCTGTTTTTT. Translated, it gives CAISGAGELFF.

This chain connects TRBV5-6 to TRBJ1-5; D uncertain. Germline V gene lookup returns CDR1 SGHDT and CDR2 YYEEEE. The length of the CDR3 is 15 residues. The ends were cut back, 4 bases at V and 0 bases at J, with 11 bases in the middle. The CDR3 region is CASSPDPISNQPQHF. For the CDR3, the DNA is TGTGCCAGCAGCCCCGACCCCATTAGCAATCAGCCCCAGCATTTT.